Each of the 11 T cell receptor beta chains below was sequenced from the same sample in a study of OX40 agonist ivuxolimab in advanced cancers. TCRdb keeps only in-frame clones here, not all; method: immunoSEQ multiplex PCR. The sample gives about 35,000 clones, approximately 90% of which show up once; roughly a fifth is in the top ten. Here the sequenced sample was CD4+ or CD8+ T cells sorted from blood, taken in a trial of the OX40 agonist ivuxolimab. These receptors all come from an adult with an advanced solid tumor such as melanoma, head and neck, liver or kidney cancer.

The V gene is TRBV7-2, the J gene TRBJ2-1; no reliable D call. V was shortened by 3 bases and J by 0 bases, with 9 bases between the two germline ends. Germline V CDR1 and CDR2: SGHTA, FQGNSA. The CDR3 is 15 residues long. The CDR3 DNA reads TGTGCCAGCAGCTTTAACGTAGACTCCTACAATGAGCAGTTCTTC. It yields the protein CASSFNVDSYNEQFF.

This clone has only a few counts. The chain carries TRBV5-6 and TRBJ2-7; D tentatively reads TRBD1 or TRBD2 (5 bases each). Trimming took 5 bases from V and 3 from J, leaving 12 bases between them. Germline CDR1 and CDR2: SGHDT and YYEEEE. The CDR3 length is 13 residues. The CDR3 loop reads CASRGTVDYEQYF. CDR3 bases: TGTGCCAGCAGGGGGACGGTAGACTACGAGCAGTACTTC.

The V and J genes are TRBV5-6 and TRBJ2-5; 8 nucleotides match TRBD1. The CDR3 is 17 amino acids. Germline lookup yields CDR1 SGHDT and CDR2 YYEEEE. Trimming at V came to 3 bases and at J to 2 bases, leaving 12 bases not matched to a gene. The CDR3 coding sequence is TGTGCCAGCAGCTATGACAGGGGTCCCCTACTTCAAGAGACCCAGTACTTC. Residues: CASSYDRGPLLQETQYF.

This clone was counted a few times. CDR3 nucleotides: TGTGCCAGTAGTGCCCAAGGAAGTCAGCCCCAGCATTTT. It yields the protein CASSAQGSQPQHF. The chain has TRBV19 and TRBJ1-5, with unresolved D. The CDR3 totals 13 residues. Germline V gene data show CDR1 as LNHDA and CDR2 as SQIVND (reference sequence). Deletions cut 5 bases from V and 6 bases from J, with 11 bases between.

CDR3 nucleotides: TGTGCCAGTAGTACGGAACTAGCGGCCTACGAGCAGTACTTC. Amino acid sequence: CASSTELAAYEQYF. The chain couples TRBV19 to TRBJ2-7; 8 bases line up with TRBD2. V shed 4 bases, J shed 2 bases, and the junction held 4 bases outside the gene matches. Germline CDR1 reads LNHDA; CDR2 reads SQIVND (reference sequence). The CDR3 totals 14 residues. Variable domain in full (rest from reference TRBV19 and TRBJ2-7): DGGITQSPKYLFRKEGQNVTLSCEQNLNHDAMYWYRQDPGQGLRLIYYSQIVNDFQKGDIAEGYSVSREKKESFPLTVTSAQKNPTAFYLCASSTELAAYEQYFGPGTRLTVT.

Concerning this clone itself: One end of the junction fails to match germline, which may point to a read error. The identical CDR3 is also encoded by other nucleotide sequences in the sample. V is TRBV6-6 and J is TRBJ2-3, with TRBD2 matching 10 bases. Germline CDR1 MNHNY, CDR2 SVGAGI (reference sequence). The CDR3 sequence is 16 residues long. CDR3 in DNA: TGTGCCAGCAGTTACCCCCAGCGGGAGGGCACAGATACGCAATATTTT. Its protein product is CASSYPQREGTDTQYF.

The chain recombines TRBV6-1 with TRBJ2-3; D gene unclear. Germline V gives CDR1 MNHNS, CDR2 SASEGT. Trimming removed 2 bases at V and 0 bases at J, with 9 bases between. The CDR3 covers 15 residues. The CDR3, as DNA: TGTGCCAGCAGTGAACCCACTTCTAGCACAGATACGCAGTATTTT. This encodes CASSEPTSSTDTQYF.

The CDR3 DNA reads as TGTGCCTGGAGTGTAGTTGGCACTGAAGCTTTCTTT. Its protein product is CAWSVVGTEAFF. V usage is TRBV30 and J usage is TRBJ1-1; no clear D. Trimming removed 0 bases from V and 4 bases from J, with 6 bases in between. The CDR3 totals 12 residues. The V gene's germline CDR1 is GTSNPN and CDR2 SVGIG (reference sequence).

This clone was counted a single time. V gene TRBV18 combines with J gene TRBJ2-7; 11 bases map to TRBD1. The J segment lost 5 bases and the V segment lost 3 bases, leaving 3 bases of the junction unmatched. Germline V gives CDR1 KGHSH, CDR2 LQKENI. The CDR3 spans 14 residues. The CDR3 region has the DNA TGTGCCAGCTCACCCGGACAGGGGGCCGACGAGCAGTACTTC. This gives the protein CASSPGQGADEQYF.

The V gene is TRBV27, the J gene TRBJ1-2; a weak D match, TRBD1 (5 bases). This CDR3 has 12 amino acids. CDR1 and CDR2 from the germline V gene are MNHEY and SMNVEV (reference sequence). Trimming left V 5 bases short and J 7 bases short, with 11 bases between. The CDR3 DNA is TGTGCCAGCAGTGGCGGGGGTCGTGGCTACACCTTC. Translated, it gives CASSGGGRGYTF.

This chain uses TRBV6-1 with TRBJ2-7; 7 positions match TRBD1. Germline trimming cut 4 bases from V and 3 bases from J; bases unmatched to any gene: 9. Germline assignment: CDR1 MNHNS and CDR2 SASEGT. The CDR3 length is 15 residues. The CDR3 protein is CASSALPGQSYEQYF. Here the CDR3 DNA reads TGTGCCAGCAGTGCCCTCCCGGGACAGAGCTACGAGCAGTACTTC.